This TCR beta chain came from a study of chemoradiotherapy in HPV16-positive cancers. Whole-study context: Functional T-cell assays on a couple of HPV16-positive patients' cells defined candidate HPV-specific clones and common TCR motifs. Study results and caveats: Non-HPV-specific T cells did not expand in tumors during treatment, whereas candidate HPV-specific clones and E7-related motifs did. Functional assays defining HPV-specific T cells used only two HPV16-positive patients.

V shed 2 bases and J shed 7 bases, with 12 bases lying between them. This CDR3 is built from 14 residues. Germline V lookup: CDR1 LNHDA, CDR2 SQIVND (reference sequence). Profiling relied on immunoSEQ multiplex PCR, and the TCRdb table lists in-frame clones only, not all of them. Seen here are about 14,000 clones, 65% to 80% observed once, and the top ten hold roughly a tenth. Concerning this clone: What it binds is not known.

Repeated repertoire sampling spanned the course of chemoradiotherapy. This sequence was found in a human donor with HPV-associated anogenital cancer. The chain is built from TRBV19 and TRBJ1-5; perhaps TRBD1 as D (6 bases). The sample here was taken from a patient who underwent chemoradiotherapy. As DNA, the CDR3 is TGTGCCAGTAGTATATACAGGGATGGGCAGCCCCAGCATTTT. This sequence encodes CASSIYRDGQPQHF. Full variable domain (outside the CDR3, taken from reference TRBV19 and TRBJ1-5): DGGITQSPKYLFRKEGQNVTLSCEQNLNHDAMYWYRQDPGQGLRLIYYSQIVNDFQKGDIAEGYSVSREKKESFPLTVTSAQKNPTAFYLCASSIYRDGQPQHFGDGTRLSIL.